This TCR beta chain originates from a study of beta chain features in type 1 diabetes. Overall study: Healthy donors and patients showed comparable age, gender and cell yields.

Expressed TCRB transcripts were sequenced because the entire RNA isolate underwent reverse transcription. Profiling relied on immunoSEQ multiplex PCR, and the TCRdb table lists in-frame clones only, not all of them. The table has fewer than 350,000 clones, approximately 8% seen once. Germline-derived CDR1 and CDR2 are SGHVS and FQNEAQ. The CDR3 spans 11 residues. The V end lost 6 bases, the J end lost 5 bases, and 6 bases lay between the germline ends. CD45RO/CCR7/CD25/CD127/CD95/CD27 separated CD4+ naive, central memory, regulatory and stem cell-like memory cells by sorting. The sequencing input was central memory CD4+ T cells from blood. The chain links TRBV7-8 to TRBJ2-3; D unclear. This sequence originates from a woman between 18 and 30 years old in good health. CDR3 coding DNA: TGTGCCAGCAGTCCTGTAGATACGCAGTATTTT. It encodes CASSPVDTQYF.